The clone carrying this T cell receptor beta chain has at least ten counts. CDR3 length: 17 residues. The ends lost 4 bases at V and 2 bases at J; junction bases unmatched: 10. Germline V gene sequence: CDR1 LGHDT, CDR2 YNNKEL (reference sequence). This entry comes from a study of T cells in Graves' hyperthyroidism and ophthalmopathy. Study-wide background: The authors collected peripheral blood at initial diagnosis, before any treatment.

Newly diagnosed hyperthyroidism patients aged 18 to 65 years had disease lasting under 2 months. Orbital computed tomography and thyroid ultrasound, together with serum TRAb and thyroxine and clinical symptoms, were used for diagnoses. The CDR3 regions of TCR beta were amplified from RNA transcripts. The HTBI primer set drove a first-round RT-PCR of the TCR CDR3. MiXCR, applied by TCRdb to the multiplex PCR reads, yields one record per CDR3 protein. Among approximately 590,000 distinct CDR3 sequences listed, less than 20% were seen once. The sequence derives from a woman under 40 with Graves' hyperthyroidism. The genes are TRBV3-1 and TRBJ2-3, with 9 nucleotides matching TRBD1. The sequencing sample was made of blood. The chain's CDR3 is CASSPFSGQGLTDTQYF. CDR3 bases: TGTGCCAGCAGCCCCTTCTCTGGACAGGGGCTCACAGATACGCAGTATTTT.